The 14 T cell receptor beta chains listed next were all sequenced from one sample in a study of technical replicates of blood from several donors. Assay: immunoSEQ multiplex PCR; the TCRdb copy retains only in-frame clones and omits some. The profile covers 50,000 to 70,000 clones, with 85% to 95% appearing a single time and around 4% taken by the ten largest. The sequenced sample consisted of PBMCs. The receptors were sampled from a human donor in good health. Some clones in this sample may be carry-over from other donors' samples.

The sample holds one count of this clone. V is TRBV6-1 and J is TRBJ2-7; TRBD2 might be the D (6 bases). Trimming removed 6 bases from V and 0 bases from J, with 12 bases in between. Germline V CDR1 and CDR2: MNHNS, SASEGT. The CDR3 covers 14 residues. CDR3: CASSLALGSYEQYF. DNA of the CDR3: TGTGCCAGCAGCCTAGCGCTAGGCTCCTACGAGCAGTACTTC.

The chain uses TRBV9 and TRBJ2-7; TRBD1 matches at 8 bases. Germline lookup yields CDR1 SGDLS and CDR2 YYNGEE. This CDR3 has 15 residues. With 0 bases clipped from V and 3 bases from J, the junction kept 5 bases outside the gene matches. CDR3 DNA sequence: TGTGCCAGCAGCGTAGGGCCAGGGGGCGTCTACGAGCAGTACTTC. Its protein product is CASSVGPGGVYEQYF.

The rearrangement links TRBV30 to TRBJ1-5; D is undetermined. CDR1 and CDR2 (germline): GTSNPN, SVGIG (reference sequence). V lost 1 base, J lost 7 bases, and 14 bases lay in between. The CDR3 runs to 14 residues. CDR3 nucleotide sequence: TGTGCCTGGAGTGGTTCGGGGAATGGCCAGCCCCAGCATTTT. Translated: CAWSGSGNGQPQHF. Full variable domain (missing parts from reference TRBV30 and TRBJ1-5): SQTIHQWPATLVQPVGSPLSLECTVEGTSNPNLYWYRQAAGRGLQLLFYSVGIGQISSEVPQNLSASRPQDRQFILSSKKLLLSDSGFYLCAWSGSGNGQPQHFGDGTRLSIL.

The chain links TRBV5-6 to TRBJ1-5; D remains unclear. Germline V gives CDR1 SGHDT, CDR2 YYEEEE. The CDR3 covers 15 residues. V was cut by 4 bases and J by 0 bases, with 11 bases left in between. The CDR3 spells CASSHGQYSNQPQHF. In nucleotides, the CDR3 is TGTGCCAGCAGCCATGGGCAGTATAGCAATCAGCCCCAGCATTTT.

This sequence joins TRBV6-5 and TRBJ1-2; 8 bases agree with TRBD1. The CDR3 extends over 15 amino acids. The V gene end was trimmed by 8 bases and the J gene end by 4 bases; junction bases not matched to a gene: 12. Germline values: CDR1 MNHEY, CDR2 SVGAGI. The CDR3 loop is CASRFSGGASYGYTF. The CDR3 nucleotides read TGTGCCAGCCGGTTCTCAGGGGGCGCATCCTATGGCTACACCTTC.

The rearrangement joins TRBV4-3 to TRBJ2-5; TRBD2 aligns across 10 bases. J was trimmed by 3 bases and V by 1 base; bases with no gene match: 14. CDR1 is LGHNA and CDR2 is YSLEER in the germline V gene. The CDR3 sequence is 19 residues long. CDR3 sequence: CASSQVPFTASGSKETQYF. CDR3 DNA sequence: TGCGCCAGCAGCCAAGTTCCTTTTACCGCTAGCGGGAGTAAAGAGACCCAGTACTTC.

The rearrangement joins TRBV27 to TRBJ2-1; 9 nucleotides line up with TRBD2. Germline CDR1 reads MNHEY; CDR2 reads SMNVEV (reference sequence). V dropped 6 bases and J dropped 2; count of bases not matched to a gene: 5. The CDR3 is 15 residues long. The CDR3 sequence: CASRPGLAAYNEQFF. CDR3 DNA: TGTGCCAGCAGGCCGGGACTAGCAGCCTACAATGAGCAGTTCTTC.

The gene calls are TRBV10-3 and TRBJ2-1; 11 bases are shared with TRBD2. CDR3 length equals 15 residues. V shed 5 bases and J 6 bases; nucleotides not matched to a gene: 6. Germline V lookup: CDR1 ENHRY, CDR2 SYGVKD. DNA for the CDR3: TGTGCCATCAGTCCGACTAGCGGGACAGCCAATGAGCAGTTCTTC. Protein: CAISPTSGTANEQFF.

The chain uses TRBV18 and TRBJ2-5; perhaps TRBD2 as D (5 bases). This CDR3 has 15 amino acids. Between the trimmed V and J ends, which lost 3 bases and 5 bases, there was a span of 16 bases. Germline V gene data show CDR1 as KGHSH and CDR2 as LQKENI. CDR3 residues: CASSPTEEVQETQYF. As DNA, the CDR3 is TGTGCCAGCTCACCGACGGAGGAGGTGCAGGAGACCCAGTACTTC. The full variable domain, rest sourced from reference TRBV18 and TRBJ2-5, is NAGVMQNPRHLVRRRGQEARLRCSPMKGHSHVYWYRQLPEEGLKFMVYLQKENIIDESGMPKERFSAEFPKEGPSILRIQQVVRGDSAAYFCASSPTEEVQETQYFGPGTRLLVL.

The chain recombines TRBV5-4 with TRBJ2-2, with 10 bases identical to TRBD1. The CDR3 runs to 16 residues. Per germline, CDR1 SGHNT and CDR2 YYREEE (reference sequence). V lost 0 bases to trimming and J lost 10 bases; unmatched junction nucleotides: 9. CDR3 bases: TGTGCCAGCAGCTTGGGAGACAGGGGGCGATCGAAGGAGCTGTTTTTT. Amino acids: CASSLGDRGRSKELFF.

The V gene is TRBV5-1, the J gene TRBJ2-2; D perhaps matches TRBD2 (7 bases). The CDR3 is 16 residues long. Germline-derived CDR1 and CDR2 are SGHRS and YFSETQ. Trimming stripped 2 bases from V and 6 bases from J, with 17 bases between. In DNA, the CDR3 is TGCGCCAGCAGCTTCGGGTGGGGGGGCCTGTCCGGGGAGCTGTTTTTT. This sequence encodes CASSFGWGGLSGELFF.

The chain joins TRBV7-2 to TRBJ1-5; D is possibly TRBD1 (6 bases). Germline V lookup: CDR1 SGHTA, CDR2 FQGNSA. The V end was cut by 4 bases, the J end by 7 bases, with 14 bases between. This CDR3 is built from 14 residues. This CDR3 reads CASSSGASIQPQHF. As DNA, the CDR3 is TGTGCCAGCAGCTCAGGGGCCAGTATCCAGCCCCAGCATTTT.

The chain combines TRBV28 with TRBJ1-6, with 7 bases identical to TRBD1. V gave up 8 bases and J gave up 1 base; unmatched junction bases: 5. The CDR3 totals 15 residues. The germline CDR1 and CDR2 sequences are MDHEN and SYDVKM. CDR3 nucleotides: TGTGCCAGCCTAGGGGGCGAATCCTATAATTCACCCCTCCACTTT. It yields the protein CASLGGESYNSPLHF. The whole variable domain, filled in from reference TRBV28 and TRBJ1-6, reads DVKVTQSSRYLVKRTGEKVFLECVQDMDHENMFWYRQDPGLGLRLIYFSYDVKMKEKGDIPEGYSVSREKKERFSLILESASTNQTSMYLCASLGGESYNSPLHFGNGTRLTVT.

The chain recombines TRBV6-5 with TRBJ1-6; the match to TRBD1 covers 7 bases. CDR1 MNHEY and CDR2 SVGAGI come from the germline V gene. Trimming took 2 bases from V and 7 from J; bases not matched to a gene: 2. The CDR3 runs to 14 residues. CDR3 residues: CASSYDRANSPLHF. CDR3 bases: TGTGCCAGCAGTTACGACAGGGCCAATTCACCCCTCCACTTT.